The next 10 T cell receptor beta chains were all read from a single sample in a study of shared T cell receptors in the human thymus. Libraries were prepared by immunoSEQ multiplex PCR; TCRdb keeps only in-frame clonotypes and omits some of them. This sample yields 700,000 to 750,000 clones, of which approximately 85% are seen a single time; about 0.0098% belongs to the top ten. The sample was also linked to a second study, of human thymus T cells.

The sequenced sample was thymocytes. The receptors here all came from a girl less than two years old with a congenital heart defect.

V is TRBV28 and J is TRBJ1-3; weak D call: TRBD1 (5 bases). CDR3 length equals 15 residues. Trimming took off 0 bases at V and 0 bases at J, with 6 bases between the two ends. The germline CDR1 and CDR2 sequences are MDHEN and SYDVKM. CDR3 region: CASSLWGGSGNTIYF. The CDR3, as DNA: TGTGCCAGCAGTTTATGGGGGGGCTCTGGAAACACCATATATTTT.

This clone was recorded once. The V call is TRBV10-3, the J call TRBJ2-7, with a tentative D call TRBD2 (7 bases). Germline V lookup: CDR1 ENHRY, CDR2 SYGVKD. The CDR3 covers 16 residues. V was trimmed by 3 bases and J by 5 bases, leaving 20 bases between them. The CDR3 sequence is CAISDWVRRGGDEQYF. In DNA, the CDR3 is TGTGCCATCAGTGATTGGGTCCGGAGGGGGGGCGACGAGCAGTACTTC.

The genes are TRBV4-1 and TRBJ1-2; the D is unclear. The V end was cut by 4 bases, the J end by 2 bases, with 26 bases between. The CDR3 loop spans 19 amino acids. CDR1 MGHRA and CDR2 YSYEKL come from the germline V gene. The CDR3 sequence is CASSLPPSGSWPLNYGYTF. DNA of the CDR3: TGCGCCAGCAGCCTACCACCGTCGGGATCCTGGCCCTTAAACTATGGCTACACCTTC.

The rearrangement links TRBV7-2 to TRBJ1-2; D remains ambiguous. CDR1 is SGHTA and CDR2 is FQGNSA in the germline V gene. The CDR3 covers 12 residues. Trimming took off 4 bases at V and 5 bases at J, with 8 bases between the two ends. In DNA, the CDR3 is TGTGCCAGCAGCTCAAGAGAATATGGCTACACCTTC. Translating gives CASSSREYGYTF.

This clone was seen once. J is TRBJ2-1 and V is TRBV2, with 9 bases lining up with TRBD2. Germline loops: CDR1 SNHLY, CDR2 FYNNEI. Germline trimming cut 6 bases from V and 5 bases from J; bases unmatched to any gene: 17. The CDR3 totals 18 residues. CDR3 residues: CASREGGSGGTENNEQFF. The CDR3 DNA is TGTGCCAGCAGGGAGGGAGGGAGCGGGGGGACCGAAAACAATGAGCAGTTCTTC.

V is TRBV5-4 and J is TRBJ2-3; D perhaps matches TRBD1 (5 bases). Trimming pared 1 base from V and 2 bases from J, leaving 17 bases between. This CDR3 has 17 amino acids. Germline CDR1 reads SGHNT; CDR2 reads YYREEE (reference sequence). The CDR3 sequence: CASSLPTQGSHTDTQYF. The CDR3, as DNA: TGTGCCAGCAGCTTGCCGACTCAGGGCAGCCACACAGATACGCAGTATTTT.

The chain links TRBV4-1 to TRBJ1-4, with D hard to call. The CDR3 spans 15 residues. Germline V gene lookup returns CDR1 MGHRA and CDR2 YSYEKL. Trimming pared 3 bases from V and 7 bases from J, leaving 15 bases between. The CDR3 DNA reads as TGCGCCAGCAGCCAGGGGAGGTCGGGGAGTGAAAAACTGTTTTTT. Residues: CASSQGRSGSEKLFF.

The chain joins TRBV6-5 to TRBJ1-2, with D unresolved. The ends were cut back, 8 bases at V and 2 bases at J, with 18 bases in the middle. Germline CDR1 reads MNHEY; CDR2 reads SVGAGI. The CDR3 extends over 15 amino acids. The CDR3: CASGRGMINNYGYTF. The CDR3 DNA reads TGTGCCAGCGGACGGGGTATGATAAACAACTATGGCTACACCTTC.

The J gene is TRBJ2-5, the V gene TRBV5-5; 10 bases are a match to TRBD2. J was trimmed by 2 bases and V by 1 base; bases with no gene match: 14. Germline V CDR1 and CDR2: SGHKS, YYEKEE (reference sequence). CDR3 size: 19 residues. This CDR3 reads CASSLKERGGRGGQETQYF. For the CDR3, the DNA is TGTGCCAGCAGCTTGAAGGAGCGGGGGGGCCGAGGAGGACAAGAGACCCAGTACTTC.

As DNA, the CDR3 is TGTGCCAGCAGCTTGGTCCCTAACAATGAGCAGTTCTTC. Translation gives CASSLVPNNEQFF. The rearrangement links TRBV11-2 to TRBJ2-1; D remains unclear. CDR1 is SGHAT and CDR2 is FQNNGV in the germline V gene. Trimming removed 3 bases at V and 5 bases at J, with 8 bases between. The CDR3 has 13 residues.